The T cell receptor (beta chain) described here comes from a study of shared clonotypes between healthy human individuals. General study findings and limits: The authors sampled blood alone, and tissue repertoires likely differ. Lower generation probabilities were found for non-shared clonotypes than for those shared by all four donors.

TCRdb's copy holds only in-frame clones and misses some; the assay was immunoSEQ multiplex PCR. This sample has some 2,500,000 clones, with 80% to 95% found just once. About this clone: Its antigen remains unknown.

The sequenced sample consisted of naive CD4+ T cells from PBMCs. Regarding subset: CD45RA+ positively selected. This TCR was recovered from a man aged 18 to 29 in good health. Some clones in this sample may be carry-over from other donors' samples.

CDR3 region: CASISDPRNQPQHF. CDR3 DNA: TGTGCCAGCATTTCGGATCCCCGCAATCAGCCCCAGCATTTT. This chain joins TRBV28 and TRBJ1-5; no reliable D call. Trimming cost V 7 bases and J 2 bases, with 12 bases left between them. The CDR3 is made up of 14 amino acids. Germline values: CDR1 MDHEN, CDR2 SYDVKM.